The rows below give T cell receptor beta chains drawn from one sample of a study of CD8 T cells in ankylosing spondylitis. In TCRdb, the 5' RACE reads were re-called with MiXCR into one record per CDR3 protein. The table includes about 540,000 distinct CDR3 sequences, approximately 12% detected once. Sequencing was carried out using blood, either unsorted or a sorted T cell fraction (not recorded which). The receptor source for this set is a male donor with ankylosing spondylitis. The CDR3 runs from the conserved cysteine through the conserved F or W. The D gene is left open where the match is weak. Clone size is shown for a subset of rows, as once, few, many or a class of expanded clone.

v_gene	len	d_gene	abundance	j_gene	CDR3aa	CDR3nt
TRBV2	16	TRBD2	few	TRBJ2-1	CASSGTGTSGNNEQFF	TGTGCCAGCAGCGGAACCGGGACTAGCGGGAACAATGAGCAGTTCTTC
TRBV11-3	15	TRBD2	few	TRBJ2-3	CASSLWKRETDTQYF	TGTGCCAGCAGCTTATGGAAGCGGGAGACAGATACGCAGTATTTT
TRBV5-1	23	TRBD2	many	TRBJ2-3	CASSRPLGGGRAQTKTNTDTQYF	TGCGCCAGCAGCCGACCCCTAGGCGGCGGGAGAGCCCAAACTAAAACGAACACAGATACGCAGTATTTT
TRBV5-1	15	.	few	TRBJ2-3	CASSLAGQGADTQYF	TGCGCCAGCAGCTTGGCCGGCCAAGGGGCAGATACGCAGTATTTT
TRBV11-2	18	TRBD2	.	TRBJ2-1	CASSLEPGLAGGRNEQFF	TGTGCCAGCAGCTTAGAGCCGGGACTAGCGGGAGGGAGGAATGAGCAGTTCTTC
TRBV5-1	14	.	few	TRBJ2-7	CASSLRGGGYEQYF	TGCGCCAGCAGCTTGAGGGGGGGCGGCTACGAGCAGTACTTC
TRBV3-1	16	TRBD2	few	TRBJ2-7	CASSPPASGNSYEQYF	TGTGCCAGCAGCCCCCCGGCTAGCGGTAACTCCTACGAGCAGTACTTC
TRBV30	15	.	.	TRBJ1-1	CAWTRLGEGSTEAFF	TGTGCCTGGACTAGACTGGGTGAGGGAAGTACTGAAGCTTTCTTT
TRBV7-8	16	TRBD1	few	TRBJ1-5	CASSLARDRVKQPQHF	TGTGCCAGCAGCTTAGCTAGGGACAGGGTGAAGCAGCCCCAGCATTTT
TRBV15	12	.	many	TRBJ1-1	CATSRDADRAFF	TGTGCCACCAGCAGAGATGCCGATCGGGCTTTCTTT
TRBV27	15	TRBD2	.	TRBJ2-1	CASGVLGLAGDEQFF	TGTGCCAGCGGAGTCTTGGGACTAGCAGGAGATGAGCAGTTCTTC
TRBV7-9	14	.	.	TRBJ1-2	CASSLGQHSYGYTF	TGTGCCAGCAGCTTAGGACAGCACTCCTATGGCTACACCTTC
TRBV20-1	15	.	few	TRBJ2-1	CSARDVSSSYNEQFF	TGCAGTGCTAGAGATGTCAGTAGCTCCTACAATGAGCAGTTCTTC
TRBV2	12	.	few	TRBJ2-7	CASTNRGNEQYF	TGTGCCAGCACCAATAGGGGGAACGAGCAGTACTTC
TRBV12-3/TRBV12-4	15	TRBD1	few	TRBJ2-2	CASRRPTGIIGELFF	TGTGCCAGCAGACGACCGACAGGGATCATCGGGGAGCTGTTTTTT
TRBV12-3/TRBV12-4	13	.	few	TRBJ1-2	CASSLLQYYGYTF	TGTGCCAGCAGTTTACTCCAATACTATGGCTACACCTTC
TRBV5-1	16	TRBD1	.	TRBJ2-4	CASSPGQGATINIQYF	TGCGCCAGCAGCCCGGGACAGGGGGCAACGATAAACATTCAGTACTTC
TRBV6-5	13	.	few	TRBJ1-1	CASSYLGLAEAFF	TGTGCCAGCAGTTACTTAGGGTTGGCTGAAGCTTTCTTT
TRBV6-5	16	.	many	TRBJ2-1	CASSYSDRTKYNEQFF	TGTGCCAGCAGTTACTCCGACAGGACCAAATACAATGAGCAGTTCTTC
TRBV14	16	TRBD2	.	TRBJ2-7	CASSQGGLAGGREQYF	TGTGCCAGCAGCCAAGGGGGACTAGCGGGAGGACGAGAGCAGTACTTC
TRBV30	13	.	.	TRBJ1-2	CAWRDSPNYGYTF	TGTGCCTGGAGGGACAGCCCTAACTATGGCTACACCTTC
TRBV20-1	14	.	.	TRBJ1-1	CSALGGAGNTEAFF	TGCAGTGCTTTAGGCGGGGCGGGAAACACTGAAGCTTTCTTT
TRBV14	12	.	many	TRBJ2-2	CASSVNTGELFF	TGTGCCAGCAGCGTGAACACCGGGGAGCTGTTTTTT
TRBV20-1	13	.	.	TRBJ1-2	CSAHPPEFYGYTF	TGCAGTGCCCATCCGCCGGAATTCTATGGCTACACCTTC
TRBV6-4	14	.	many	TRBJ1-1	CASSDLPGVTEAFF	TGTGCCAGCAGTGACCTCCCAGGGGTTACTGAAGCTTTCTTT
TRBV20-1	14	.	few	TRBJ2-1	CSASTPSSYNEQFF	TGCAGTGCTAGTACCCCGAGCTCCTACAATGAGCAGTTCTTC
TRBV20-1	14	.	.	TRBJ2-3	CSARVPLGSDTQYF	TGCAGTGCTAGAGTTCCCCTAGGCTCGGATACGCAGTATTTT
TRBV20-1	14	TRBD2	few	TRBJ2-3	CSARDPIAGDTQYF	TGCAGTGCTAGAGATCCCATAGCGGGAGATACGCAGTATTTT
TRBV24-1	14	TRBD1	few	TRBJ2-1	CATIGQGPNNEQFF	TGTGCCACCATAGGACAGGGCCCGAACAATGAGCAGTTCTTC
TRBV20-1	13	TRBD2	many	TRBJ2-2	CSAWGGGTGELFF	TGCAGTGCTTGGGGGGGAGGTACCGGGGAGCTGTTTTTT
TRBV3-1	16	TRBD2	few	TRBJ2-7	CASSQDLAGDSYEQYF	TGTGCCAGCAGCCAAGATCTAGCGGGAGACTCCTACGAGCAGTACTTC
TRBV24-1	13	.	many	TRBJ2-1	CASQAGSYNEQFF	TGTGCCAGCCAGGCGGGGTCCTACAATGAGCAGTTCTTC
TRBV5-1	14	.	.	TRBJ1-1	CASSFNIVNTEAFF	TGCGCCAGCAGCTTCAACATCGTGAACACTGAAGCTTTCTTT
TRBV15	15	.	many	TRBJ2-1	CATSRDLALGNEQFF	TGTGCCACCAGCAGAGATCTAGCATTGGGAAATGAGCAGTTCTTC
TRBV20-1	16	TRBD1	few	TRBJ1-6	CSARVEGAAYNSPLHF	TGCAGTGCTAGAGTGGAGGGGGCGGCCTATAATTCACCCCTCCACTTT
TRBV27	16	.	few	TRBJ2-1	CASSLIRDGLGNEQFF	TGTGCCAGCAGTTTAATTAGGGACGGCTTGGGCAATGAGCAGTTCTTC
TRBV20-1	14	TRBD1	many	TRBJ2-1	CSASYRGSYNEQFF	TGCAGTGCTTCTTACAGGGGCTCCTACAATGAGCAGTTCTTC
TRBV29-1	14	TRBD2	.	TRBJ2-3	CSVEASGRVGTQYF	TGCAGCGTTGAGGCTAGCGGGAGAGTTGGTACGCAGTATTTT
TRBV5-1	14	.	many	TRBJ2-3	CASSPGVALDTQYF	TGCGCCAGCAGCCCCGGGGTAGCGTTGGATACGCAGTATTTT
TRBV5-1	14	TRBD1	many	TRBJ2-4	CASREQGAKNIQYF	TGCGCCAGCAGAGAGCAGGGGGCGAAAAACATTCAGTACTTC
TRBV20-1	16	.	.	TRBJ1-4	CSARDPNASTNEKLFF	TGCAGTGCTAGAGACCCTAATGCTTCAACTAATGAAAAACTGTTTTTT
TRBV10-3	14	TRBD1	few	TRBJ2-5	CAISRDRAQETQYF	TGTGCCATCAGCCGGGACAGGGCTCAAGAGACCCAGTACTTC
TRBV5-6	15	TRBD2	few	TRBJ2-1	CASRYGTSGYNEQFF	TGTGCCAGCAGATATGGGACTAGCGGGTACAATGAGCAGTTCTTC
TRBV12-3/TRBV12-4	15	.	few	TRBJ2-1	CASSLWSYGVNEQFF	TGTGCCAGCAGTTTATGGTCATACGGGGTTAATGAGCAGTTCTTC
TRBV12-3/TRBV12-4	16	TRBD2	many	TRBJ2-1	CASTFSLAASGSEQFF	TGTGCCAGCACCTTTAGTCTAGCGGCCAGCGGGAGTGAGCAGTTCTTC
TRBV5-1	14	TRBD2	few	TRBJ2-1	CASSLPSGEGEQFF	TGCGCCAGCAGCTTGCCTAGCGGCGAGGGCGAGCAGTTCTTC
TRBV20-1	15	TRBD2	few	TRBJ2-5	CSAPRQASGMGTQYF	TGCAGTGCCCCCCGACAGGCTAGCGGGATGGGGACCCAGTACTTC
TRBV5-1	16	TRBD1	many	TRBJ2-3	CASSLPTGGGTDTQYF	TGCGCCAGCAGCTTACCCACAGGGGGCGGCACAGATACGCAGTATTTT
TRBV5-1	13	TRBD2	many	TRBJ2-1	CASSLTGGDEQFF	TGCGCCAGCAGTTTGACGGGAGGGGATGAGCAGTTCTTC